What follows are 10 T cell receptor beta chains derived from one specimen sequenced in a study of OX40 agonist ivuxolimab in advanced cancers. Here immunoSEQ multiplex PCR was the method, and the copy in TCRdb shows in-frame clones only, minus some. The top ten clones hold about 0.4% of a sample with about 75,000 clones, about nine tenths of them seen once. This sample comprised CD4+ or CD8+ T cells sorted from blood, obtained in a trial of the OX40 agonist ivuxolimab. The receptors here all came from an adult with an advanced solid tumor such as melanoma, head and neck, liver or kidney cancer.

CDR3 residues: CASSSPDINYGYTF. The CDR3 DNA reads TGCGCCAGCAGCTCGCCGGACATTAACTATGGCTACACCTTC. The chain combines TRBV5-1 with TRBJ1-2, with D possibly TRBD1 on 5 matching bases. This CDR3 comprises 14 residues. Germline V gene sequence: CDR1 SGHRS, CDR2 YFSETQ. V was cut by 3 bases and J by 1 base, with 10 bases left in between.

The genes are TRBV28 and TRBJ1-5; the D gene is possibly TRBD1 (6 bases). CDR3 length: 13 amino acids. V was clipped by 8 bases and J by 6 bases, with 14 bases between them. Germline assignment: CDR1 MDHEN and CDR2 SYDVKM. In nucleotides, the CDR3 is TGTGCCAGCCGACAGGACCCTAGTCAGCCCCAGCATTTT. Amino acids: CASRQDPSQPQHF.

The CDR3 region is CSGRDRVNTEAFF. CDR3 nucleotides: TGCAGCGGCAGGGACAGGGTGAACACTGAAGCTTTCTTT. The chain is built from TRBV29-1 and TRBJ1-1, with 9 bases matching TRBD1. The J segment lost 0 bases and the V segment lost 7 bases, leaving 3 bases of the junction unmatched. The CDR3 has 13 amino acids. Germline V gives CDR1 SQVTM, CDR2 ANQGSEA.

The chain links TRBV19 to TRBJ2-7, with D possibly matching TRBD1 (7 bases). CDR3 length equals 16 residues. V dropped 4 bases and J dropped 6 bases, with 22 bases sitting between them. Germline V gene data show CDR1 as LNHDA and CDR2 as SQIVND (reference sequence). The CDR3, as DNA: TGTGCCAGTAGTAGATTACCTAGACAGGGAGGAGGCGAGCAGTACTTC. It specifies CASSRLPRQGGGEQYF.

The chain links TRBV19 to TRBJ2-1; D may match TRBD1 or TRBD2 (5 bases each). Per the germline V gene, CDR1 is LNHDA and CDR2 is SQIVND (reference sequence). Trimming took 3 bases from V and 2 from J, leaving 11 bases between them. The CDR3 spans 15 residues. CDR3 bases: TGTGCCAGTAGTATTGTGGGGACGGCCTACAATGAGCAGTTCTTC. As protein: CASSIVGTAYNEQFF. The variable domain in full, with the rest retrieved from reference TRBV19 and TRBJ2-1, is DGGITQSPKYLFRKEGQNVTLSCEQNLNHDAMYWYRQDPGQGLRLIYYSQIVNDFQKGDIAEGYSVSREKKESFPLTVTSAQKNPTAFYLCASSIVGTAYNEQFFGPGTRLTVL.

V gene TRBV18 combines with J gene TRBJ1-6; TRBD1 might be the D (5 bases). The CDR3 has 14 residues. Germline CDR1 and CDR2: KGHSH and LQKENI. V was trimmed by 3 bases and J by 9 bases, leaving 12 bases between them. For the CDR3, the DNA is TGTGCCAGCTCACCGGAGCCCGGGGGTTCACCCCTCCACTTT. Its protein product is CASSPEPGGSPLHF.

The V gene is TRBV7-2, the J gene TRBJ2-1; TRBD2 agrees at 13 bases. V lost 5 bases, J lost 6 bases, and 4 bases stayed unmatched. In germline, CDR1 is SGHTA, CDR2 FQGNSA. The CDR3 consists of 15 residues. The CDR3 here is CASSRRLAGGNEQFF. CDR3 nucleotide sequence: TGTGCCAGCAGCCGTAGACTAGCGGGAGGCAATGAGCAGTTCTTC. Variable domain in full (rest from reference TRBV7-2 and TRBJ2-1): GAGVSQSPSNKVTEKGKDVELRCDPISGHTALYWYRQSLGQGLEFLIYFQGNSAPDKSGLPSDRFSAERTGGSVSTLTIQRTQQEDSAVYLCASSRRLAGGNEQFFGPGTRLTVL.

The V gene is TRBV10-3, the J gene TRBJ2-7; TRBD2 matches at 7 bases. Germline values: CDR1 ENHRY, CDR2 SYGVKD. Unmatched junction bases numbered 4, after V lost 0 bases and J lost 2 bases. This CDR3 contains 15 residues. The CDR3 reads CAISESTAGAYEQYF. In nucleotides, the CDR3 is TGTGCCATCAGTGAGTCGACGGCGGGAGCCTACGAGCAGTACTTC.

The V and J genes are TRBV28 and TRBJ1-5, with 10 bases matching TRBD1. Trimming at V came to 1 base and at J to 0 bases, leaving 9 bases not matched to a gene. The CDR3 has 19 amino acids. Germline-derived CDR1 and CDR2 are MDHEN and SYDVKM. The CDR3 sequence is CASSLYGQGGEYSNQPQHF. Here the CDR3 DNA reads TGTGCCAGCAGTTTATACGGACAGGGGGGCGAATATAGCAATCAGCCCCAGCATTTT.

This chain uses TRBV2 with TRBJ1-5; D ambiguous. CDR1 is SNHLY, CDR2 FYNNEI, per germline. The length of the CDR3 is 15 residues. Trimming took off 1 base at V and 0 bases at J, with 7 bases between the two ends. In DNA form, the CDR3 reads TGTGCCAGCAGTGAAGGCAGGTTTAGCAATCAGCCCCAGCATTTT. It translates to CASSEGRFSNQPQHF.